This is a list of T cell receptor beta chains from one sample in a study of neoadjuvant nivolumab and ipilimumab in lung cancer. The data were produced by immunoSEQ multiplex PCR, yet TCRdb's version contains in-frame clones alone and is incomplete. The data hold about 27,000 clones, with about 76% observed a single time. The starting material was tumor tissue, obtained after neoadjuvant nivolumab, alone or with ipilimumab, at or shortly before surgery. These receptors all stem from an adult with non-small cell lung cancer. CDR3s include the opening cysteine and the closing phenylalanine or tryptophan. The D gene is left open where the match is weak. The size of a clone is reported for some rows only, either as once, few or many, or as a class for expanded clones.

once	TRBV5-6	16	.	TRBJ1-4	TGTGCCAGCAGCTTGGCGCTGGGTGCAACTAATGAAAAACTGTTTTTT	CASSLALGATNEKLFF
few	TRBV13	15	TRBD1	TRBJ1-6	TGTGCCAGCAGCTCAACCGGGACAGGGTATTCACCCCTCCACTTT	CASSSTGTGYSPLHF
.	TRBV5-1	12	.	TRBJ2-3	TGCGCCAGCAGCTTGGAGAGGGATACGCAGTATTTT	CASSLERDTQYF
.	TRBV7-2	16	.	TRBJ1-4	TGTGCCAGCAGCCGACAATCTCCGCGGGCTAATGAAAAACTGTTTTTT	CASSRQSPRANEKLFF
.	TRBV5-1	15	.	TRBJ1-1	TGCGCCAGCAGCTTTGGTGGGGGGGCAGGGGCTGAAGCTTTCTTT	CASSFGGGAGAEAFF
.	TRBV10-3	15	TRBD2	TRBJ2-1	TGTGCCATCAGTCGGGGACTAGCAGGGGGGGCTGAGCAGTTCTTC	CAISRGLAGGAEQFF
.	TRBV4-1	18	TRBD1	TRBJ2-2	TGCGCCAGCAGCCAAGAGTCGGACAGGGGGCGCGTGGTCGGGGAGCTGTTTTTT	CASSQESDRGRVVGELFF
.	TRBV4-1	20	TRBD2	TRBJ2-1	TGCGCCAGCAGCCCGAGACTAGCGGGGGACGTAACGGGGTTGGTCAATGAGCAGTTCTTC	CASSPRLAGDVTGLVNEQFF
few	TRBV9	16	TRBD1	TRBJ1-1	TGTGCCAGCAGCGTAGGACAGGGGGCTTTTCACACTGAAGCTTTCTTT	CASSVGQGAFHTEAFF
few	TRBV5-1	16	TRBD2	TRBJ2-1	TGCGCCAGCAGCTTGTGGGCTAGCGGGGGGGTAAATGAGCAGTTCTTC	CASSLWASGGVNEQFF
few	TRBV7-9	13	TRBD1	TRBJ1-2	TGTGCCAGCAGCGCCGGGACAGGGCATGGCTACACCTTC	CASSAGTGHGYTF
few	TRBV13	13	.	TRBJ2-7	TGTGCCAGCAGCCTCACAGGACCGTACGAGCAGTACTTC	CASSLTGPYEQYF
.	TRBV5-6	15	TRBD1	TRBJ1-1	TGTGCCAGCAGCTTGTGGGCAGGGGGATCCACTGAAGCTTTCTTT	CASSLWAGGSTEAFF
few	TRBV30	13	TRBD1	TRBJ1-1	TGTGCCTGGAGCCACGGGACAGGGGTCGGAGCTTTCTTT	CAWSHGTGVGAFF
.	TRBV7-2	16	TRBD1	TRBJ1-6	TGTGCCAGCAGCAAACTACCGGGACAGCTTAATTCACCCCTCCACTTT	CASSKLPGQLNSPLHF
.	TRBV11-2	13	.	TRBJ2-7	TGTGCCAGCAGCTTAGCCGGAAAATACGAGCAGTACTTC	CASSLAGKYEQYF
.	TRBV19	14	TRBD1	TRBJ1-5	TGTGCCAGTAGTGACAGGGGGCGCAGTCAGCCCCAGCATTTT	CASSDRGRSQPQHF
.	TRBV29-1	13	.	TRBJ2-7	TGCAGCGTGTCAGGGGCGAATCCCTACGAGCAGTACTTC	CSVSGANPYEQYF
.	TRBV2	14	TRBD2	TRBJ2-7	TGTGCCAGCATAAGAGCGGGGGCCGCCTACGAGCAGTACTTC	CASIRAGAAYEQYF
.	TRBV2	14	TRBD2	TRBJ2-3	TGTGCCAGCAGCCCACTAGCGGGCACAGATACGCAGTATTTT	CASSPLAGTDTQYF
.	TRBV18	15	.	TRBJ2-1	TGTGCCAGCTCCCTTCTAGCGCTGGGTTACAATGAGCAGTTCTTC	CASSLLALGYNEQFF
.	TRBV9	15	.	TRBJ1-5	TGTGCCAGCAGCGTAGGAGGGTCCGGCAATCAGCCCCAGCATTTT	CASSVGGSGNQPQHF